This TCR beta chain was found in a study of Ad26.COV2.S vaccination and SARS-CoV-2 variants (dated by TCRdb to the early 2020s). Regarding the study in general: Donors in the vaccine arm were drawn from COV1001, a phase I-IIa trial of Ad26.COV2.S in healthy adults that was multicentre, randomized, double-blind and placebo-controlled. The TCR-sequenced set comprised approximately 30 samples: roughly 19 Ad26.COV2.S vaccine recipients, 5 placebo recipients and 8 SARS-CoV-2 convalescent individuals. Ad26.COV2.S was administered intramuscularly at a dose of 5x10^10 or 1x10^11 viral particles, either as one shot or as two shots given 56 days apart. Trial participants were randomized into five groups of five, in which low-dose or high-dose Ad26.COV2.S was given once or twice, or placebo was given on both occasions. Investigators did not know the trial group allocation while performing experiments and assessing outcomes. The specificity and breadth of SARS-CoV-2-reactive T cell receptors after Ad26.COV2.S vaccination were assessed by TCRbeta repertoire sequencing.

The research as a whole found: Comparable non-spike TCR breadth was observed between vaccine and placebo recipients, consistent with only spike being contained in the vaccine. It was noted by the authors that total T cell responses may have been underestimated by the TCR breadth and depth analyses. Spike-specific TCR breadth was higher in Ad26.COV2.S recipients than in placebo recipients (P = 0.0014). After vaccination, spike-specific CD8+ and CD4+ T cell responses were reported to show substantial breadth. The study was not powered for comparison of responses between vaccine doses or regimens.

Points on this clone: Its antigen remains undetermined. No clone much larger than this one lies a single base away; base qualities are absent.

The immunoSEQ Assay was used to sequence TCRbeta CDR3 regions. After extraction, genomic DNA underwent amplification by bias-controlled multiplex PCR, followed by high-throughput sequencing. Per the authors' processing: To quantify the absolute abundance of every unique TCRbeta CDR3 region, sequences were collapsed and filtered. T cell fraction was estimated by normalizing TCRbeta template counts to usable DNA, with usable DNA measured through amplification of reference genes found in all nucleated cells. Repertoire TCRs were annotated as SARS-CoV-2-specific by exact matching of V gene, CDR3 amino acid sequence and J gene to a known reactive TCR set. The reference SARS-CoV-2 TCR set was derived from MIRA and filtered for enrichment in COVID-19-positive ImmuneCODE repertoires, a step that removed public or cross-reactive TCRs. Using the MIRA antigens, annotated TCRs were further analysed by specific ORF or by position within an ORF. Breadth was defined as the number of annotated unique rearrangements divided by the total number of unique productive rearrangements, and depth was defined as the summed frequency of the annotated unique rearrangements. Group comparisons of TCR breadth used two-sided Wilcoxon rank-sum tests. Entries here come from immuneACCESS through TCRdb and include only in-frame sequences with V and J called. Some clones fail to appear in such tables; in the studies checked, an unresolved V gene covers under half of the shortfall, and the cause of the remainder is unknown. V and J calls and clone size are given by that table; D and trimming were obtained from the DNA. Here the sample has roughly 350,000 clones; roughly 89% occur a single time. Around 5.3% of the sample goes to the ten largest clones.

The treatment or condition label of this sample denotes: 15 to 20 received Ad26.COV2.S at low or high dose, single or two shots; several received placebo; per-sample allocation not given. Repertoires of vaccine and placebo recipients were sequenced from samples collected on day 63 after the first injection. In Cohort 1b, around 23 adults aged 18-55 years were enrolled at a single site in Boston, USA, between 29 July and 7 August 2020. Ad26.COV2.S was a replication-incompetent adenovirus type 26 vector expressing a prefusion-stabilized SARS-CoV-2 spike protein from the original Wuhan strain. The sequence derives from a person aged 18-65 years who received the Ad26.COV2.S COVID-19 vaccine or a placebo. Sequencing used peripheral blood, obtained in a trial of Ad26.COV2.S vaccine versus placebo.

At the DNA level, the sequence is TGTGCCAGCAGTCCGGATCGGGGTAGTACTGAAGCTTTCTTT. This gives the protein CASSPDRGSTEAFF. This chain is built from TRBV28 and TRBJ1-1, with no confidently assigned D gene. Inclusive of the bounding cysteine and phenylalanine, the CDR3 is 14 residues long. The entry retains the CDR3 DNA only, 42 bases that are in frame from base 1. Trimming at the junction amounts to 5 bases on V and 5 bases on J, and the germline ends lie 15 bases apart. The CDR1 and CDR2 encoded by the germline V gene are MDHEN and SYDVKM.